This T cell receptor beta chain appears in the sequencing data of a study of cytomegalovirus exposure and HLA in healthy donors. Use of 60 Vbeta and 13 Jbeta primers characterized the PCR. Repertoires were generated with immunoSEQ multiplex PCR, while TCRdb's copy carries only in-frame clones and drops some. Reported are 150,000 to 200,000 clones; the ten largest clones contain about 6.5%. V shed 5 bases and J shed 6 bases, with 7 bases lying between them. The germline V gene has CDR1 MDHEN and CDR2 SYDVKM. The CDR3 covers 11 residues. The V call is TRBV28, the J call TRBJ1-1; D not resolved. This clonotype was obtained from a man younger than 45 in good health and CMV-seronegative. The sample consisted of PBMCs. In nucleotides, the CDR3 is TGTGCCAGCAGTATAGAATCTGAAGCTTTCTTT. It yields the protein CASSIESEAFF.